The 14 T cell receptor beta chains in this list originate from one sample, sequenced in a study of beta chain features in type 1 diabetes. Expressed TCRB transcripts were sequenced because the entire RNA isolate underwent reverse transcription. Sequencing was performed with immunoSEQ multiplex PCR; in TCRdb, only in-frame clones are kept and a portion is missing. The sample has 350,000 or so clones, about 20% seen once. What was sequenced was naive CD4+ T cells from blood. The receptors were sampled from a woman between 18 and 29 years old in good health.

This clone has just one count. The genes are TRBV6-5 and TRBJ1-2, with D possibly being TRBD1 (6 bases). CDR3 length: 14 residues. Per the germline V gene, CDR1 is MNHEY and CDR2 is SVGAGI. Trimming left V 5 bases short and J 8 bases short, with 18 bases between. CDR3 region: CASSTLDSSIGYTF. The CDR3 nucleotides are TGTGCCAGCAGTACCTTGGACAGTTCTATCGGCTACACCTTC.

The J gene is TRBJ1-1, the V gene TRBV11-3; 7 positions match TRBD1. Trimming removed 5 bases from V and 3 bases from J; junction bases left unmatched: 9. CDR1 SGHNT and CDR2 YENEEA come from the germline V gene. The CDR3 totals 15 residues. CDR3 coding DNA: TGTGCCAGCAGCCCCCCAGGGGGTACCCACACTGAAGCTTTCTTT. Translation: CASSPPGGTHTEAFF.

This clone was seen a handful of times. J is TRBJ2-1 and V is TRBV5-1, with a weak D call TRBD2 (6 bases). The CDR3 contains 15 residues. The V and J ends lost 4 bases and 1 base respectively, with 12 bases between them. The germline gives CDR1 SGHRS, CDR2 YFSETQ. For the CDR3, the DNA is TGCGCCAGCAGCAGCCCCGGAGGGTCCTACAATGAGCAGTTCTTC. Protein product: CASSSPGGSYNEQFF.

CDR3 loop: CASRAYGTPYNEQFF. The CDR3, as DNA: TGTGCCAGCAGAGCCTACGGGACTCCCTACAATGAGCAGTTCTTC. This chain joins TRBV7-2 and TRBJ2-1, with a tentative D call TRBD2 (6 bases). CDR3 length: 15 residues. Germline CDR1 SGHTA, CDR2 FQGNSA. V shed 6 bases and J shed 2 bases, with 14 bases lying between them. Full variable domain (rest looked up from reference TRBV7-2 and TRBJ2-1): GAGVSQSPSNKVTEKGKDVELRCDPISGHTALYWYRQSLGQGLEFLIYFQGNSAPDKSGLPSDRFSAERTGGSVSTLTIQRTQQEDSAVYLCASRAYGTPYNEQFFGPGTRLTVL.

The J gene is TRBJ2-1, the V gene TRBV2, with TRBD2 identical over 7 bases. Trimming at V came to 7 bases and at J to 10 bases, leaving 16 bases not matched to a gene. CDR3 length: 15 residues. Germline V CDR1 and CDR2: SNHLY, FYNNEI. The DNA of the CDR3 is TGTGCCAGCACCGAAGGTCAACTAGCGCTCGGGGAGCAGTTCTTC. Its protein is CASTEGQLALGEQFF. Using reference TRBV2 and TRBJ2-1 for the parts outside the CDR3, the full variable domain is EPEVTQTPSHQVTQMGQEVILRCVPISNHLYFYWYRQILGQKVEFLVSFYNNEISEKSEIFDDQFSVERPDGSNFTLKIRSTKLEDSAMYFCASTEGQLALGEQFFGPGTRLTVL.

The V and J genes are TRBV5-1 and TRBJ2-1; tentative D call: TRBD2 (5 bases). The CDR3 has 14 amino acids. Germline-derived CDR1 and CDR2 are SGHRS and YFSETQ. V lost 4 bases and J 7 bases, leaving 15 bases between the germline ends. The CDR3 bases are TGCGCCAGCAGCCCCCACTGGACTGTGAATGAGCAGTTCTTC. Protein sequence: CASSPHWTVNEQFF.

This CDR3 reads CASSFTGQETQYF. The CDR3 DNA reads as TGTGCCAGCAGCTTTACAGGCCAAGAGACCCAGTACTTC. The chain couples TRBV5-4 to TRBJ2-5, with a weak D call TRBD1 (5 bases). Germline V CDR1 and CDR2: SGHNT, YYREEE (reference sequence). The CDR3 length is 13 residues. Trimming left V 2 bases short and J 1 base short, with 6 bases between.

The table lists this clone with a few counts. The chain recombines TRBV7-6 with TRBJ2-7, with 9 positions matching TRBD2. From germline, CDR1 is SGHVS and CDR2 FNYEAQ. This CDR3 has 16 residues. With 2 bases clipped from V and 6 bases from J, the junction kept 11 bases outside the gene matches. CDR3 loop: CASSLSSGLAYGEQYF. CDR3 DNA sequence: TGTGCCAGCAGCTTAAGCTCCGGACTAGCGTATGGCGAGCAGTACTTC.

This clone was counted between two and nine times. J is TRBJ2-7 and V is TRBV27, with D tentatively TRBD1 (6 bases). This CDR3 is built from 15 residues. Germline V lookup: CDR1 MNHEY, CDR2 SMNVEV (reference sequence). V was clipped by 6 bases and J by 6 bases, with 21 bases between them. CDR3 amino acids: CASRKGGPLVLEQYF. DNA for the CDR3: TGTGCCAGCAGGAAAGGGGGACCGCTGGTGCTCGAGCAGTACTTC.

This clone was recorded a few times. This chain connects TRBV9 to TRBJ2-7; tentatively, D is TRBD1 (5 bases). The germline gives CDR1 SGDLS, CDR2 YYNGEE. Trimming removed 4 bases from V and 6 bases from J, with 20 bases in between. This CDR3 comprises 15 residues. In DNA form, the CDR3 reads TGTGCCAGCAGCCCCACTGACAGTGCAGTATCCGAGCAGTACTTC. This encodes CASSPTDSAVSEQYF.

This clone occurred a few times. CDR3 region: CASSAPGLAGGYEQYF. The CDR3 DNA reads TGTGCCAGCAGTGCACCGGGACTAGCGGGAGGATACGAGCAGTACTTC. The chain links TRBV25-1 to TRBJ2-7, with TRBD2 identical over 15 bases. This CDR3 is built from 16 residues. Trimming removed 4 bases from V and 4 bases from J; junction bases left unmatched: 5. Germline CDR1 reads MGHDK; CDR2 reads SYGVNS.

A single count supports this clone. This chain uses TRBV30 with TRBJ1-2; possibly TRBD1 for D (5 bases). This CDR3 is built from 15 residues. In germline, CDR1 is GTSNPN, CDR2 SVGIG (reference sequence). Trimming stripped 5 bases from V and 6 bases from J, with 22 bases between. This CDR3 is CAWVPGGWWLNGYTF. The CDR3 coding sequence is TGTGCCTGGGTCCCCGGGGGATGGTGGCTTAATGGCTACACCTTC.

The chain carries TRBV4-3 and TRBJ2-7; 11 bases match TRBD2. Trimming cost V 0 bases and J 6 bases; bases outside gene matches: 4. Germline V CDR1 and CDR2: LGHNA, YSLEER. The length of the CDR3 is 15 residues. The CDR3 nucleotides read TGCGCCAGCAGCCAAGAGGTTAGCGGGGGGGTCGAGCAGTACTTC. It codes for CASSQEVSGGVEQYF.

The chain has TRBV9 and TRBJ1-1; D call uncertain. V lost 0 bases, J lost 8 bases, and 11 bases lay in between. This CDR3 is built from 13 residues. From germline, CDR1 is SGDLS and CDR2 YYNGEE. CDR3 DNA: TGTGCCAGCAGCGTAGCTTTGAGAGGAGAAGCTTTCTTT. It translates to CASSVALRGEAFF. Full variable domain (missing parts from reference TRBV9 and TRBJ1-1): DSGVTQTPKHLITATGQRVTLRCSPRSGDLSVYWYQQSLDQGLQFLIQYYNGEERAKGNILERFSAQQFPDLHSELNLSSLELGDSALYFCASSVALRGEAFFGQGTRLTVV.